This T cell receptor (beta chain) stems from a study of neurological immune-mediated disorders. The unsorted libraries were made from 2 million PBMCs kept at -80 C. Synthesis of cDNA used 5'RACE (with 10-nucleotide random UMIs). TCRdb ran MiXCR on the 5' RACE reads and lists one entry per CDR3 protein. The table shows just over 95,000 distinct CDR3 sequences, with 3.5% occurring only once. Study-wide points: Grouping of repertoires by phylogeny put those of 18 of 34 multiple sclerosis patients into a single related-CDR3 cluster, a possible signature. Private repertoires in all groups were suggested by the absence of shared CDR3 amino acid sequences among expanded clones across subjects.

Germline V lookup: CDR1 SEHNR, CDR2 FQNEAQ (reference sequence). The J segment lost 4 bases and the V segment lost 5 bases, leaving 5 bases of the junction unmatched. The CDR3 is made up of 16 amino acids. There are a few counts of this clonotype. What it binds is unknown. Sequencing was done on a sample of PBMCs. The clonotype originates from a woman under 30 with multiple sclerosis. J is TRBJ2-1 and V is TRBV7-9; 13 nucleotides agree with TRBD2. This CDR3 reads CASSRRGLAGYNEQFF. The CDR3 nucleotides are TGTGCCAGCAGCCGTCGGGGACTAGCGGGGTACAATGAGCAGTTCTTC.